This is a list of T cell receptor beta chains from one sample in a study of identical twins. Via MiXCR, TCRdb re-called the 5' RACE reads, giving one row per CDR3 protein. The sample holds some 270,000 distinct CDR3 sequences, approximately 8.3% seen once. These same records also appear under a second study, on yellow fever vaccine responses in identical twins.

The source material was CD8+ T cells sorted from blood. Every receptor here comes from a young woman in good health. Both conserved end residues are part of each CDR3. A D gene is named only where the DNA matches it firmly. For some rows the clone size is stated as once, few or many, or as a class when expanded; others skip it.

>few|.|TRBV20-1|TRBJ2-7
CSARYSEAGGQYF
TGCAGTGCTCGATATAGCGAGGCGGGCGGGCAGTACTTC
>.|.|TRBV20-1|TRBJ2-7
CSARELLSYEQYF
TGCAGTGCTAGAGAGCTACTCTCCTACGAGCAGTACTTC
>many|TRBD1|TRBV12-3/TRBV12-4|TRBJ2-7
CASSPGQGEEQYF
TGTGCCAGCAGTCCCGGACAGGGAGAGGAGCAGTACTTC
>many|TRBD2|TRBV12-3/TRBV12-4|TRBJ2-1
CASSLAPSGPNEQFF
TGTGCCAGCAGTTTAGCCCCTAGCGGGCCGAATGAGCAGTTCTTC
>.|TRBD2|TRBV29-1|TRBJ2-1
CSVIGLAGEVHEQFF
TGCAGCGTCATTGGACTAGCGGGAGAGGTGCATGAGCAGTTCTTC
>.|TRBD1|TRBV2|TRBJ2-7
CASRDRRYEQYF
TGTGCCAGCCGGGACAGACGCTACGAGCAGTACTTC
>.|TRBD2|TRBV7-6|TRBJ2-3
CASSLAVGLAGRSTDTQYF
TGTGCCAGCAGCTTAGCGGTGGGCCTAGCGGGGAGAAGCACAGATACGCAGTATTTT
>many|.|TRBV4-3|TRBJ1-1
CASSQSVSAEMNTEAFF
TGCGCCAGCAGCCAATCGGTATCGGCGGAGATGAACACTGAAGCTTTCTTT
>few|TRBD2|TRBV4-3|TRBJ2-7
CASSPRLASRHEDEQYF
TGCGCCAGCAGCCCCCGACTAGCTTCGAGACATGAGGACGAGCAGTACTTC
>few|.|TRBV7-9|TRBJ2-7
CASRSQGPPYEQYF
TGTGCCAGCAGGTCACAGGGACCTCCCTACGAGCAGTACTTC
>many|TRBD1|TRBV4-1|TRBJ2-3
CASSHPRDRSTDTQYF
TGCGCCAGCAGCCATCCACGGGACAGAAGCACAGATACGCAGTATTTT
>.|TRBD1|TRBV19|TRBJ2-1
CASTRGQGGNEQFF
TGTGCCAGTACCCGGGGACAGGGGGGCAATGAGCAGTTCTTC
>few|.|TRBV18|TRBJ1-5
CASSPGDVSNQPQHF
TGTGCCAGCTCACCGGGCGACGTTAGCAATCAGCCCCAGCATTTT
>many|.|TRBV29-1|TRBJ2-1
CSVPRRNEQFF
TGCAGCGTGCCTCGGAGGAATGAGCAGTTCTTC
>.|.|TRBV7-9|TRBJ2-7
CASSLGGAATGF
TGTGCCAGCAGCTTAGGGGGAGCAGCGACTGGCTTC
>many|.|TRBV12-3/TRBV12-4|TRBJ1-5
CASSLEDQPQHF
TGTGCCAGCAGTTTAGAAGATCAGCCCCAGCATTTT
>few|.|TRBV27|TRBJ2-1
CASSSIVGYNEQFF
TGTGCCAGCAGTTCGATTGTCGGATACAATGAGCAGTTCTTC
>few|.|TRBV10-3|TRBJ2-7
CAISEGRKPYEQYF
TGTGCCATCAGTGAGGGCAGAAAACCCTACGAGCAGTACTTC